One and the same sample provided the 3 T cell receptor beta chains below, sequenced in a study of T cell responses to AZD1222 COVID-19 vaccine. TCRdb's table, derived via immunoSEQ multiplex PCR, lists solely in-frame clones and lacks some. Of some 250,000 clones in the sample, 90% to 95% were seen once. The starting material was peripheral blood, obtained 28 days after the second AZD1222 dose. These receptors were obtained from an adult who received the AZD1222 COVID-19 vaccine.

The gene calls are TRBV28 and TRBJ2-7; 8 nucleotides line up with TRBD2. Per germline, CDR1 MDHEN and CDR2 SYDVKM. The junction had 13 bases not matched to a gene; V was cut back by 5 bases and J by 4 bases. The CDR3 has 16 residues. CDR3 sequence reads: CASSPPWTSRGYEQYF. The CDR3 DNA follows: TGTGCCAGCAGTCCGCCCTGGACTAGCCGGGGGTACGAGCAGTACTTC.

The chain has TRBV7-2 and TRBJ2-1, with a tentative D call TRBD2 (7 bases). The germline CDR1 and CDR2 sequences are SGHTA and FQGNSA. With 4 bases removed from V and 0 bases from J, the gap between germline ends came to 13 bases. The length of the CDR3 is 16 residues. CDR3 coding DNA: TGTGCCAGCAGCTCCGGGGGGCCAAGCTCCTACAATGAGCAGTTCTTC. It specifies CASSSGGPSSYNEQFF.

This rearrangement joins TRBV3-1 (or the pseudogene TRBV3-2) to TRBJ2-2, with TRBD1 as a possible D gene (5 bases). CDR1 and CDR2 (germline): LGHDT, YNNKEL (reference sequence). The CDR3 spans 12 residues. V was pared by 6 bases and J by 4 bases, with 6 bases between. Written as DNA, the CDR3 is TGTGCCAGCAGGGACACCACCGGGGAGCTGTTTTTT. This translates into CASRDTTGELFF.